The 25 T cell receptor delta chains presented below share a single source sample, sequenced in a study of gamma delta lymphoproliferative disorders and STAT genes. Sequencing used genomic DNA taken from PBMCs of patients and controls. TCRdb made new clone calls on the multiplex PCR reads using CATT. The sample consists of roughly 1,100 delta-chain clones, over 1.1% of them appearing once. Sequencing input: blood. The receptors were sampled from a human donor in good health.

This clone was recorded a few times. One base separates it from a far larger clone, so it is likely a read error. This specimen includes other DNA sequences encoding the same CDR3. The chain carries TRDV1 and TRDJ1, with 8 bases aligning to TRDD3. Germline V gives CDR1 TSWWSYY, CDR2 QGS. The CDR3 consists of 23 residues. V dropped 0 bases and J dropped 0; count of bases not matched to a gene: 24. For the CDR3, the DNA is TGTGCTCTTGGGGAACTTCTCCCTACGTGGGGGTTACTGGGGGTCCAGTACACCGATAAACTCATCTTT. This translates into CALGELLPTWGLLGVQYTDKLIF.

On this clone itself: The protein that TCRdb holds for this DNA derives from a much larger clone and differs from the translated DNA at residue 12, which likely indicates a read error; the protein shown here is translated from the DNA. This CDR3 reads CACDTGLLGDTQHDKLIF. CDR3 DNA sequence: TGTGCCTGTGACACCGGACTACTGGGGGATACGCAGCACGATAAACTCATCTTT. This chain links TRDV2 with TRDJ1; TRDD3 agrees at 13 bases. With 0 bases clipped from V and 4 bases from J, the junction kept 10 bases outside the gene matches. This CDR3 region has 18 residues. CDR1 is GEAIGNYY and CDR2 is EKD in the germline V gene.

As concerns this clone: The protein TCRdb gives is from a much larger clone and does not agree with this DNA's translation at residue 14, likely a read error; the protein shown here comes from the DNA. The rearrangement uses TRDV2 and TRDJ1, with TRDD3 identical over 7 bases. This CDR3 contains 18 residues. Germline CDR1 is GEAIGNYY and CDR2 is EKD. CDR3 in amino acids: CACDTLTGALLYTNKLIF. The CDR3, as DNA: TGTGCCTGTGACACCCTTACTGGGGCACTGTTGTACACCAATAAACTCATCTTT.

This clone was counted only a few times. This DNA's translation differs at residue 10 from TCRdb's protein, which comes from a much larger clone; a read error is likely, and the protein shown is translated from the DNA. The chain's CDR3 is CALGSSPDAVFYKFDWGMYTDKLIF. The CDR3 nucleotides read TGTGCTCTTGGGTCCTCGCCCGACGCGGTCTTCTACAAATTTGACTGGGGGATGTACACCGATAAACTCATCTTT. The chain links TRDV1 to TRDJ1; 10 bases line up with TRDD3. Looked up from germline, CDR1 is TSWWSYY and CDR2 is QGS. V was pared by 5 bases and J by 0 bases, with 33 bases of the junction left unmatched. The CDR3 spans 25 residues.

Regarding this clone: This likely traces to a read error, being one base from a far larger clone. This specimen includes other DNA sequences encoding the same CDR3. V usage is TRDV1 and J usage is TRDJ1; a possible D gene is TRDD1 (6 bases). CDR1 and CDR2 from the germline V gene are TSWWSYY and QGS. The CDR3 has 19 residues. CDR3 amino acids: CALGEITFLKYWSIDKLIF. Here the CDR3 DNA reads TGCGCTCTTGGGGAAATCACTTTCCTGAAATACTGGAGTATCGATAAACTCATCTTT.

This clone was observed a few times. A far larger clone differs by one base, so this is likely a read error. Other DNA sequences from this sample encode an identical CDR3 as well. DNA for the CDR3: TGTGCCTGTGACACTAAAGGGGGCACGACTGATAAACTCATCTTT. Translation gives CACDTKGGTTDKLIF. The chain carries TRDV2 and TRDJ1, with a possible D match to TRDD3 (5 bases). The CDR3 has 15 amino acids. Trimming stripped 1 base from V and 5 bases from J, with 16 bases between. The germline CDR1 and CDR2 sequences are GEAIGNYY and EKD.

About this clone: The TCRdb protein, from a much larger clone, departs from this DNA's translation at residue 7, likely by read error; the protein shown derives from the DNA. The chain joins TRDV3 to TRDJ1; TRDD3 agrees at 10 bases. The CDR3 is 21 residues long. Germline CDR1 is TVYSNPD and CDR2 is GDNSRS (reference sequence). Losses at the gene ends were 2 bases for V and 4 bases for J; bases not matched to a gene: 28. CDR3 region: CAFEAHNKLHGGGYHGDKLIF. CDR3 DNA: TGTGCCTTTGAGGCCCACAACAAGCTACATGGTGGGGGATACCATGGCGATAAACTCATCTTT.

Judged by abundance, this clone is hyperexpanded. This sample also contains other DNA sequences that code for the same CDR3. The chain joins TRDV3 to TRDJ1; 10 positions agree with TRDD3. V trimming: 2 bases; J trimming: 4 bases; junction bases outside the gene matches: 28. Germline V gene sequence: CDR1 TVYSNPD, CDR2 GDNSRS (reference sequence). This CDR3 comprises 21 residues. CDR3: CAFEAHDKLHGGGYHGDKLIF. In nucleotides, the CDR3 is TGTGCCTTTGAGGCCCACGACAAGCTACATGGTGGGGGATACCATGGCGATAAACTCATCTTT.

This clone is termed medium-sized. This likely reflects a read error, since a far larger clone is one base away. This chain joins TRDV2 and TRDJ1; 13 bases align to TRDD3. Per germline, CDR1 GEAIGNYY and CDR2 EKD. This CDR3 is built from 18 residues. The CDR3 nucleotides read TGTGCCTGTGACACCGGACTACTGGGGGATACGCGGCACGATAAACCCATCTTT. Translation: CACDTGLLGDTRHDKPIF.

J gene TRDJ1 was identified, but the V gene was not called; the D segment call TRDD3 is taken from the table without a DNA check. The length of the CDR3 is 14 residues. This chain's CDR3 is CANGWGTYTDKLIF. For the CDR3, the DNA is TGTGCTAACGGCTGGGGGACGTACACCGATAAACTCATCTTT.

Points on this clone: The protein held in TCRdb is that of a much larger clone and does not match this DNA's translation at residue 8, likely because of a read error; the protein shown is translated from the DNA. The chain carries TRDV1 and TRDJ1; no firm D call. Trimming stripped 4 bases from V and 1 base from J, with 13 bases between. Germline-derived CDR1 and CDR2 are TSWWSYY and QGS. The CDR3 is 15 amino acids. The CDR3 reads CALGGARPGTDKLIF. CDR3 nucleotide sequence: TGTGCTCTTGGGGGTGCTCGACCGGGCACCGATAAACTCATCTTT.

For the J gene the call is TRDJ1; the V gene lacks a call; TRDD3 is taken as the D call from the table, unchecked against the DNA. This CDR3 is 21 amino acids long. The CDR3 here is CASLCLPTLLGDTHSTDKLIF. For the CDR3, the DNA is TGTGCTTCATTGTGCCTTCCTACTCTACTGGGGGATACGCATTCCACCGATAAACTCATCTTT.

For this clone: A read error likely explains this, since a far larger clone differs by one base. This CDR3 is also generated by other DNA sequences in the sample. The CDR3 sequence is CALGELRGGGLHGATAGNTDKLIF. CDR3 nucleotide sequence: TGTGCCCTTGGGGAACTACGGGGCGGGGGTCTGCATGGGGCTACCGCTGGAAACACCGATAAACTCATCTTT. This chain uses TRDV1 with TRDJ1, with D perhaps matching TRDD3 (5 bases). Germline V gene lookup returns CDR1 TSWWSYY and CDR2 QGS. The CDR3 totals 24 residues.

To note about this clone: TCRdb lists the protein of a much larger clone for this DNA, which differs at residue 17, so this is likely a read error; the protein given here is translated from the DNA itself. This sequence joins TRDV1 and TRDJ1; D might be TRDD2 or TRDD3, each matching 5 bases. The J gene comes from matching the DNA to germline here; TCRdb lacks it. Trimming took off 2 bases at V and 2 bases at J, with 36 bases between the two ends. This CDR3 is built from 23 residues. Per the germline V gene, CDR1 is TSWWSYY and CDR2 is QGS. CDR3 in amino acids: CALGEIPHLHTRTGISMTDKLIF. Written as DNA, the CDR3 is TGTGCTCTTGGGGAAATCCCTCACCTACACACCCGGACTGGAATTTCTATGACCGATAAACTCATCTTT.

In the case of this clone: TCRdb records a much larger clone's protein for this DNA, with a difference at residue 6 that likely arises from a read error; the protein given is the translation of the DNA. The chain combines TRDV2 with TRDJ1; 10 positions match TRDD3. CDR3 length: 15 residues. Germline V gives CDR1 GEAIGNYY, CDR2 EKD. V lost 2 bases to trimming and J lost 8 bases; unmatched junction nucleotides: 10. The CDR3 bases are TGTGCCTGTGACAAGACCTGGGGGATAAAAAGCAAACTCATCTTT. It translates to CACDKTWGIKSKLIF.

As regards this clone: The translation of this DNA and the TCRdb protein of a much larger clone differ at residue 17, probably owing to a read error; the protein shown here is translated from the DNA. The V call is TRDV1, the J call TRDJ1, with 13 bases that match TRDD3. This CDR3 contains 22 residues. Germline assignment: CDR1 TSWWSYY and CDR2 QGS. The J segment lost 4 bases and the V segment lost 0 bases, leaving 20 bases of the junction unmatched. The CDR3 sequence is CALGELQPSLNWGIRRIDKLIF. In DNA form, the CDR3 reads TGTGCTCTTGGGGAACTTCAGCCTTCCTTAAACTGGGGGATACGCCGGATCGATAAACTCATCTTT.

Notes on this clone: TCRdb's protein, taken from a much larger clone, differs from this DNA's translation at residue 4, likely owing to a read error; the protein displayed comes from the DNA. The chain couples TRDV1 to TRDJ1, with 8 bases that match TRDD3. Germline assignment: CDR1 TSWWSYY and CDR2 QGS. CDR3 length: 23 amino acids. The CDR3 region is CALAELLPTWGLLGVQYTDKLIF. The CDR3 DNA reads as TGTGCTCTTGCGGAACTTCTCCCTACGTGGGGGTTACTGGGGGTTCAGTACACCGATAAACTCATCTTT.

On this clone: With only one base between it and a far larger clone, this is likely a read error. This sample also contains other DNA sequences that code for the same CDR3. The chain recombines TRDV2 with TRDJ1; D is possibly TRDD3 (5 bases). Looked up from germline, CDR1 is GEAIGNYY and CDR2 is EKD. The CDR3 sequence is 14 residues long. Trimming pared 2 bases from V and 2 bases from J, leaving 11 bases between. As DNA, the CDR3 is TGTGCCTGTGACAGACTAGGGGGGACCGATAAACTCATCTTT. This gives the protein CACDRLGGTDKLIF.

Concerning this clone: The junction shows a germline mismatch at one end, possibly a read error. The chain uses TRDV3 and TRDJ3; 8 bases are a match to TRDD3. CDR1 is TVYSNPD and CDR2 is GDNSRS in the germline V gene (reference sequence). This CDR3 region has 18 residues. Written as DNA, the CDR3 is TGTGCCTTAGTACTGGGGGCTACGAGCTCCTGGGACACCCGACAGGTGTTTTTC. Its translation is CALVLGATSSWDTRQVFF.

Relative to its sample, this clone is medium-sized. The chain recombines TRDV1 with TRDJ1, with 9 bases fitting TRDD3. The CDR3 has 17 amino acids. CDR1 TSWWSYY and CDR2 QGS come from the germline V gene. The V gene end was trimmed by 7 bases and the J gene end by 0 bases; junction bases not matched to a gene: 12. CDR3 residues: CALALPGIRGYTDKLIF. The CDR3 DNA reads TGTGCTCTTGCCCTCCCGGGGATACGGGGGTACACCGATAAACTCATCTTT.

Details on this clone: This DNA's translation and the protein TCRdb lists, from a much larger clone, do not match at residue 18, likely due to a read error; the protein shown is translated from the DNA. V and J are TRDV1 and TRDJ1; a weak D match, TRDD2 (9 bases). This CDR3 is built from 23 residues. Germline V gene lookup returns CDR1 TSWWSYY and CDR2 QGS. V lost 2 bases to trimming and J lost 3 bases, with 37 bases between them. In nucleotides, the CDR3 is TGTGCTCTTGGGGAAGCTTCCTTCCTACGTCTCCAGAGTCGGGATACGAGGGCCGATAAACTCATCTTT. This sequence encodes CALGEASFLRLQSRDTRADKLIF.

In regard to this clone: The translation of this DNA and the TCRdb protein of a much larger clone differ at residue 6, probably owing to a read error; the protein shown here is translated from the DNA. The CDR3 reads CACDTMFRGGDPDLYTDKLIF. The DNA of the CDR3 is TGTGCCTGTGACACCATGTTCAGGGGGGGAGACCCCGATCTCTACACCGATAAACTCATCTTT. The chain has TRDV2 and TRDJ1; possible D gene TRDD3, 6 bases. This CDR3 is 21 amino acids long. Between the trimmed V and J ends, which lost 0 bases and 0 bases, there was a span of 28 bases. CDR1 is GEAIGNYY and CDR2 is EKD in the germline V gene.

Regarding this clone: The protein given by TCRdb reflects a much larger clone and differs at residue 25 from this DNA's translation, likely from a read error; the protein shown is the DNA's translation. The chain joins TRDV1 to TRDJ1; TRDD3 matches 12 bases. The CDR3 is 27 amino acids. Germline CDR1 reads TSWWSYY; CDR2 reads QGS. In nucleotides, the CDR3 is TGTGCTCTTGGGGAATGGCTCCGGGCGGGTCCAGGGGCCTGGCCCATACTGGGGGATACCGAGACCGATAAACCCATCTTT. Its translation: CALGEWLRAGPGAWPILGDTETDKPIF.

Judged by abundance, this clone is medium-sized. It differs at one base from a far larger clone, so likely a read error. The sample contains more than one DNA sequence encoding this CDR3. V and J are TRDV3 and TRDJ3; TRDD3 aligns across 12 bases. The CDR3 has 17 amino acids. CDR1 and CDR2 (germline): TVYSNPD, GDNSRS (reference sequence). The CDR3 DNA follows: TGCGCCTTAGTACTGGGGGATACCTCCTGGGACACCCGACAGATGTTTTTC. This codes for CALVLGDTSWDTRQMFF.

A word on this clone: TCRdb lists the protein of a much larger clone for this DNA, which differs at residue 5, so this is likely a read error; the protein given here is translated from the DNA itself. The chain employs TRDV1 and TRDJ1; a possible D gene is TRDD3 (6 bases). V was cut by 6 bases and J by 0 bases, with 32 bases left in between. The germline V gene has CDR1 TSWWSYY and CDR2 QGS. The CDR3 extends over 21 amino acids. The CDR3 is CALGLPYTLSGGRRYTDKLIF. CDR3 coding DNA: TGTGCTCTTGGCCTCCCTTACACGCTTAGTGGGGGTCGGAGGTACACCGATAAACTCATCTTT.